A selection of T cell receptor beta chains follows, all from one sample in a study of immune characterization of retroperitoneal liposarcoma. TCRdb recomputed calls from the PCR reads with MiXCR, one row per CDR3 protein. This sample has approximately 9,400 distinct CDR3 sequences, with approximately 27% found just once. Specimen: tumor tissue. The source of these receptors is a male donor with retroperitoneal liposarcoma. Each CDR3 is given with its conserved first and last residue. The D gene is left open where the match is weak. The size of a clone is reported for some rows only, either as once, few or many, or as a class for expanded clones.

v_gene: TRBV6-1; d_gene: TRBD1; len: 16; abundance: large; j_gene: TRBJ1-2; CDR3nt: TGTGCCAGCAGTTATGGGACAGGGGGCGAAAGGGCCGGCTACACCTTC; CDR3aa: CASSYGTGGERAGYTF
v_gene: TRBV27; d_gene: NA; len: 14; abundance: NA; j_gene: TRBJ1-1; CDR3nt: TGTGCCAGCAGTTCAGGCAGGGGTCACACTGAAGCTTTCTTT; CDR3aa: CASSSGRGHTEAFF
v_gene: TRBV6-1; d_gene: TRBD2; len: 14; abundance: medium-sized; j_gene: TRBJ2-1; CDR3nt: TGTGCCAGCAGTAGCGGGATAGCCAAAAACATTCAGTTCTTC; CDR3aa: CASSSGIAKNIQFF
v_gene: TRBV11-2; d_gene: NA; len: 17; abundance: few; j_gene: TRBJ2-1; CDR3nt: TGTGCCAGCAGCTTAGCACTGACGGGAATAATCTACAATGAGCAGTTCTTC; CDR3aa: CASSLALTGIIYNEQFF
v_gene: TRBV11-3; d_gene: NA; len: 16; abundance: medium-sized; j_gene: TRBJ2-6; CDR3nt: TGTGCCAGCAGCTCGACCACGGTTACTGGGGCCAACGTCCTGACTTTC; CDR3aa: CASSSTTVTGANVLTF
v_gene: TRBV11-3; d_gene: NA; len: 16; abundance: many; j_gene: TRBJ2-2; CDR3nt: TGTGCCAGCAGCCCGTACGACAGCACTAACACCGGGGAGCTGTTTTTT; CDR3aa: CASSPYDSTNTGELFF
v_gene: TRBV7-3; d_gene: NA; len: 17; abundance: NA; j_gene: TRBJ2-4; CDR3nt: TGTGCCAGCAGCGCCGTCGGTCGGGGGAGTAGGCACAATGAGCAGTACTTC; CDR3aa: CASSAVGRGSRHNEQYF
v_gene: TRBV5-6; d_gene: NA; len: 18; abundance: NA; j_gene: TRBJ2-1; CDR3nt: TGTGCCAGCAGCTTCCGGTTACCGGGCCCCGCCGCCTACAATGAGCAGTTCTTC; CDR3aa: CASSFRLPGPAAYNEQFF
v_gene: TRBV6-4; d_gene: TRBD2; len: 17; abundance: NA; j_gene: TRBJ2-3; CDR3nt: TGTGCCAGCAGTGACTCGCGAAATGATTGCGGGGGAGATACGCAGTATTTT; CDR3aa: CASSDSRNDCGGDTQYF
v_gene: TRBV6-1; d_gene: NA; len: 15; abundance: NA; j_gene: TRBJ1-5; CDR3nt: TGTGCCAGCACCAACGACGGGTGGGGCAATCAGCCCCAGCATTTT; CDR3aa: CASTNDGWGNQPQHF
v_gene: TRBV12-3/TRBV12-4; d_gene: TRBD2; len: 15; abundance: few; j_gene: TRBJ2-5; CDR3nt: TGTGCCAGCACCGCGCCCGGGGGGTTTATTAATGAGCAGTACTTC; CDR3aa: CASTAPGGFINEQYF
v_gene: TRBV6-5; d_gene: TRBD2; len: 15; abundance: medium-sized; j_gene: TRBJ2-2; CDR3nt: TGTGCCAGCAGTTACGTAGCGGGGGGAACCGGGGAGCTGTTTTTT; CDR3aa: CASSYVAGGTGELFF
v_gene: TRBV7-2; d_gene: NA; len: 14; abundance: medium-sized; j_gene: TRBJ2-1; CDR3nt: TGTGCCAGCAGCTTTACACAGGGAAACAATGAGCAGTTCTTC; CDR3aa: CASSFTQGNNEQFF
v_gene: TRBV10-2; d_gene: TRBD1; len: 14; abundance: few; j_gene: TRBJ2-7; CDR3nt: TGCGCCACCACGACTAGGCAGGGGGCGTACGAGCAGTACTTC; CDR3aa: CATTTRQGAYEQYF
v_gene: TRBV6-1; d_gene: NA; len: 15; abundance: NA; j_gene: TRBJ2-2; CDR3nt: TGTGCCAGCAGTCTTCGCCAAAAAGGTGGCGGGGAGCTGTTTTTT; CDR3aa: CASSLRQKGGGELFF
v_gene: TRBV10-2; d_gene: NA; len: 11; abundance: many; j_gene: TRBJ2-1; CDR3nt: TGCGCCAGCAGTGAAAAAGAGACCCAGTTCTTC; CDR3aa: CASSEKETQFF
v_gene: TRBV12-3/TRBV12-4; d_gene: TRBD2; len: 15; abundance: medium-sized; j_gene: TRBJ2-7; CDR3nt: TGTGCCAGCAGTCTAGGGACTAGCGGGAGCGGTGAGCAGTACTTC; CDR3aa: CASSLGTSGSGEQYF
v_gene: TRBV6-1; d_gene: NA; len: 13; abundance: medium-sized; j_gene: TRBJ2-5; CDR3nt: TGTGCCAGCAGTGCTCTGGGCGGGGTGACCCAGTACTTC; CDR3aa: CASSALGGVTQYF
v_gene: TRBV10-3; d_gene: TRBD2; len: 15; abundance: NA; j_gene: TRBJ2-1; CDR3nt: TGTGCCATCAGTGAGAGAACGGGGGGGAGGGAGACCCAGTTCTTC; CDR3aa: CAISERTGGRETQFF
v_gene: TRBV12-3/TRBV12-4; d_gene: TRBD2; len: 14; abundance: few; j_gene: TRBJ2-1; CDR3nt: TGTGCCAGCAGGTCCAGCGGGGGCCACTACGAGCAGTTCTTC; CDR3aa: CASRSSGGHYEQFF
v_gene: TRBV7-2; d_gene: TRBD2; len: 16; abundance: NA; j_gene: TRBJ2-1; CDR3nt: TGTGCCAGCAGCTTAAAGGGAGGGACTAGTCTTGAGACCCAGTTCTTC; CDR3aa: CASSLKGGTSLETQFF
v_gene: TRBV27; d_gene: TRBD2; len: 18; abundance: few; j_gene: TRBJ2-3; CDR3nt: TGTGCCAGCAGTCGAATCCCTCCGACTAGCCCGGGGCCAGATACGCAGTATTTT; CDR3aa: CASSRIPPTSPGPDTQYF
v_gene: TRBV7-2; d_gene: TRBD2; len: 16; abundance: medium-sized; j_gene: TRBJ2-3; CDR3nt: TGTGCCAGCAGCTTCTGGGGGACTAGCGGCACAGATACGCAGTATTTT; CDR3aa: CASSFWGTSGTDTQYF
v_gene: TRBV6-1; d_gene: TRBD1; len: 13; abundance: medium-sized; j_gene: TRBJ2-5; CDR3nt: TGTGCCAGCAGCACAGGGGCTGGGGGGACCCAGTACTTC; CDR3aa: CASSTGAGGTQYF
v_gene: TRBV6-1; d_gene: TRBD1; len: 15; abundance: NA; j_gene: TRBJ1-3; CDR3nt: TGTGCCAGCACCTTCCTAGGGACAGGAGTCACCACCATATATTTT; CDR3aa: CASTFLGTGVTTIYF
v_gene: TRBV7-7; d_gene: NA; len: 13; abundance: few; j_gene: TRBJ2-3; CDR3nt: TGTGCTAGCAGCTTAGGTGGCACAGATACGCAGTATTTT; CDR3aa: CASSLGGTDTQYF
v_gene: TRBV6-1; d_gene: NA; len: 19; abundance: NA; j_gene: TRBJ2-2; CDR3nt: NA; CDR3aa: CASSERGTEQYFGAGELFF
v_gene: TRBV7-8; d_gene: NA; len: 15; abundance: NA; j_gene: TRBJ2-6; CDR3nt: TGTGCCAGCAGCTTAGTGTACTCTGGGGCCAACGTCCTGACTTTC; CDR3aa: CASSLVYSGANVLTF
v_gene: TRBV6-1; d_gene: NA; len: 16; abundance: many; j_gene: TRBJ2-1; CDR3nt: TGTGCCAGCAGGGACTATAGCACGGGACACACCTACGAGCAGTTCTTC; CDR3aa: CASRDYSTGHTYEQFF
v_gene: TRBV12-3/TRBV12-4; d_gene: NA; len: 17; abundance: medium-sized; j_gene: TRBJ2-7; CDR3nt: TGTGCCAGCAGTTTAGGGGATAGCGCCAGCTCCTACAATGAGCAGTACTTC; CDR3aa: CASSLGDSASSYNEQYF
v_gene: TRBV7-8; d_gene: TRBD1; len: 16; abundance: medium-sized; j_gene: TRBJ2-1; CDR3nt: TGTGCCAGCAGCGCCCTCCACAGGGGGCTTGACTACGAGCAGTTCTTC; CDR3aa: CASSALHRGLDYEQFF